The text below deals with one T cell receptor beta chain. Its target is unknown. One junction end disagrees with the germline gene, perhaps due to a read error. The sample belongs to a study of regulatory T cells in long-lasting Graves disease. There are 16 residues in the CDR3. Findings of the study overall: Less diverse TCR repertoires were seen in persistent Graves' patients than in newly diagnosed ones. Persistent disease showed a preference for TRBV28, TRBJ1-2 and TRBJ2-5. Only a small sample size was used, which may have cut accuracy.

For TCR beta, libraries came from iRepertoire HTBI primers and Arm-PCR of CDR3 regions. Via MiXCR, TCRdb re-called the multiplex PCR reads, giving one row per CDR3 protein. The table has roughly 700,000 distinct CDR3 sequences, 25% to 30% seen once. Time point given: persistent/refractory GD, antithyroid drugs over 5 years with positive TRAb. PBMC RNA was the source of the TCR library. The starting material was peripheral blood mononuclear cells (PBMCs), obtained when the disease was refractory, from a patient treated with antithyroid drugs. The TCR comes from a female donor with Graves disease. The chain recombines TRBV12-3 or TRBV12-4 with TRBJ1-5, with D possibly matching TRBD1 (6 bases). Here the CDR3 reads CASSLGGAGTNLPQHF. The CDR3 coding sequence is TGTGCCAGCAGTTTAGGGGGGGCAGGGACGAATCTGCCCCAGCATTTT.